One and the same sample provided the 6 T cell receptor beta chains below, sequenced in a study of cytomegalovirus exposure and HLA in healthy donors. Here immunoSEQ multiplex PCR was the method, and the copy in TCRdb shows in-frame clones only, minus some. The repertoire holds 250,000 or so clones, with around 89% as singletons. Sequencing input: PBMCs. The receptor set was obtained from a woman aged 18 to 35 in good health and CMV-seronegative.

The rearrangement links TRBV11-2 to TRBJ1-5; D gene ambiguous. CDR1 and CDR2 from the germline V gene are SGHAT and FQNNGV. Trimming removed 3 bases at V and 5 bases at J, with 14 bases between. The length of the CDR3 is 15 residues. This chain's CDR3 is CASSFAPAGDQPQHF. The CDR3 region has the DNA TGTGCCAGCAGCTTTGCCCCGGCCGGGGATCAGCCCCAGCATTTT.

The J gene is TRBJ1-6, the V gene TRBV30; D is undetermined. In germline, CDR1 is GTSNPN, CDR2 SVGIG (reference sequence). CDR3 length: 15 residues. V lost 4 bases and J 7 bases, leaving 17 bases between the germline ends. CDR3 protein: CAWTRADRRNSPLHF. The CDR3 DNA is TGTGCCTGGACCCGTGCCGATCGGAGAAATTCACCCCTCCACTTT. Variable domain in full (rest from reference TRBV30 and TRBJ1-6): SQTIHQWPATLVQPVGSPLSLECTVEGTSNPNLYWYRQAAGRGLQLLFYSVGIGQISSEVPQNLSASRPQDRQFILSSKKLLLSDSGFYLCAWTRADRRNSPLHFGNGTRLTVT.

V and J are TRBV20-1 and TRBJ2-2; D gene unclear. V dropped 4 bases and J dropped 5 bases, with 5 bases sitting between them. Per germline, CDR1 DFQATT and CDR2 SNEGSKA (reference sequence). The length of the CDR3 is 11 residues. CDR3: CSATRTGELFF. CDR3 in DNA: TGCAGTGCTACGCGTACCGGGGAGCTGTTTTTT.

The CDR3, as DNA: TGCGCCAGCACCCCCGGACAGGGAGGTTTGGACACTGAAGCTTTCTTT. Translated, it gives CASTPGQGGLDTEAFF. V is TRBV10-2 and J is TRBJ1-1, with 8 bases lining up with TRBD1. V shed 7 bases and J 3 bases; nucleotides not matched to a gene: 13. The CDR3 extends over 16 amino acids. Germline assignment: CDR1 WSHSY and CDR2 SAAADI.

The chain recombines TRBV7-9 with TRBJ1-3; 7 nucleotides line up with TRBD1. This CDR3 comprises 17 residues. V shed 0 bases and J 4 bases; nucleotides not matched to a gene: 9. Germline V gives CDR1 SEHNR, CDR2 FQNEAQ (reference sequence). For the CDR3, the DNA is TGTGCCAGCAGCTTAGCGGGGACAGATCTACTCGGAAACACCATATATTTT. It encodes CASSLAGTDLLGNTIYF.

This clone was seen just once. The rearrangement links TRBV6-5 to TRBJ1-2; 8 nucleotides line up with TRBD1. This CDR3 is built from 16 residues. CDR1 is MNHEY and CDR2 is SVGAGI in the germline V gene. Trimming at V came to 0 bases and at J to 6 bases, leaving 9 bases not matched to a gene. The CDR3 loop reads CASSYSKGAGGHGYTF. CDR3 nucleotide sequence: TGTGCCAGCAGTTACTCGAAAGGGGCAGGGGGCCATGGCTACACCTTC.